The present T cell receptor beta chain was sequenced within a study of regulatory T cells in long-lasting Graves disease. Time point in this sample: persistent/refractory GD, antithyroid drugs over 5 years with positive TRAb. Preparation of the TCR library used RNA extracted from PBMCs. This clonotype came up many times. Germline assignment: CDR1 MDHEN and CDR2 SYDVKM. Between the trimmed V and J ends, which lost 6 bases and 1 base, there was a span of 21 bases. The CDR3 contains 17 residues. TCR beta libraries were built with iRepertoire HTBI primers and Arm-PCR of CDR3 regions. TCRdb reanalysed the multiplex PCR reads using MiXCR and keeps one entry per CDR3 protein. The sample gives about 470,000 distinct CDR3 sequences, about 22% of which show up once; around 7% is in the top ten.

This material consisted of peripheral blood mononuclear cells (PBMCs), taken when the disease was refractory, from a patient treated with antithyroid drugs. The receptor was isolated from a female donor with Graves disease. The V gene is TRBV28, the J gene TRBJ1-1; D call uncertain. The CDR3 sequence: CASRNFSGRRGNTEAFF. Here the CDR3 DNA reads TGTGCCAGCAGGAACTTTAGTGGCAGGCGGGGGAACACTGAAGCTTTCTTT.